One sample yielded the 21 T cell receptor beta chains listed below, sequenced in a study of blood T cell repertoires in COVID-19. Method: immunoSEQ multiplex PCR; TCRdb's copy keeps in-frame clones and lacks some. This sample has approximately 140,000 clones; about 86% occur once, and the top ten carry less than 3.5%. Input material: peripheral blood. The receptors were gathered from a man aged 70 or older with acute or convalescent COVID-19.

The chain links TRBV5-1 to TRBJ1-5, with D tentatively TRBD1 (6 bases). The length of the CDR3 is 14 residues. Trimming shortened V by 0 bases and J by 5 bases, and 9 bases separated the two germline ends. Germline V CDR1 and CDR2: SGHRS, YFSETQ. The CDR3 here is CASSLASGDQPQHF. The CDR3 DNA is TGCGCCAGCAGCTTGGCGTCAGGGGATCAGCCCCAGCATTTT.

This sequence joins TRBV27 and TRBJ1-6; 8 nucleotides match TRBD1. The CDR3 runs 15 residues. The J segment lost 6 bases and the V segment lost 3 bases, leaving 4 bases of the junction unmatched. The V gene's germline CDR1 is MNHEY and CDR2 SMNVEV (reference sequence). CDR3: CASSLGDRRNSPLHF. CDR3 bases: TGTGCCAGCAGTTTGGGGGACAGGCGTAATTCACCCCTCCACTTT.

This rearrangement joins TRBV6-5 to TRBJ2-5; tentative D call: TRBD1 (6 bases). Trimming pared 5 bases from V and 4 bases from J, leaving 14 bases between. The CDR3 is 14 amino acids. The germline V gene has CDR1 MNHEY and CDR2 SVGAGI. The CDR3 spells CASSTHRVGETQYF. CDR3 DNA sequence: TGTGCCAGCAGTACCCACAGGGTTGGAGAGACCCAGTACTTC.

V and J are TRBV7-6 and TRBJ2-2; D is unresolved. The CDR3 is made up of 14 amino acids. Germline V gives CDR1 SGHVS, CDR2 FNYEAQ. Trimming shortened V by 2 bases and J by 3 bases, and 7 bases separated the two germline ends. CDR3 in DNA: TGTGCCAGCAGCTTAAGACGGGACACCGGGGAGCTGTTTTTT. Translation gives CASSLRRDTGELFF.

The chain has TRBV5-6 and TRBJ1-2; D unresolved. Per germline, CDR1 SGHDT and CDR2 YYEEEE. Deletions cut 0 bases from V and 6 bases from J, with 9 bases between. This CDR3 is 13 amino acids long. The CDR3 DNA reads as TGTGCCAGCAGCTTGGGTTCCTCCCATGGCTACACCTTC. It is translated as CASSLGSSHGYTF.

The CDR3 sequence is CASSQDPGAAGELFF. DNA of the CDR3: TGTGCCAGCAGCCAAGATCCGGGAGCGGCCGGGGAGCTGTTTTTT. The chain links TRBV4-2 to TRBJ2-2; a possible D gene is TRBD2 (6 bases). Germline V lookup: CDR1 LGHNA, CDR2 YNFKEQ. V was shortened by 0 bases and J by 6 bases, with 11 bases between the two germline ends. This CDR3 has 15 residues.

The chain couples TRBV2 to TRBJ1-3; 7 nucleotides line up with TRBD1. From germline, CDR1 is SNHLY and CDR2 FYNNEI. The CDR3 runs to 14 residues. Trimming took 2 bases from V and 4 from J; bases not matched to a gene: 2. The CDR3 sequence: CASSERGLGNTIYF. The CDR3 DNA sequence: TGTGCCAGCAGTGAAAGGGGGCTCGGAAACACCATATATTTT.

This chain joins TRBV6-5 and TRBJ2-7; 8 bases match TRBD1. Germline trimming cut 10 bases from V and 1 base from J; bases unmatched to any gene: 6. The CDR3 length is 13 residues. Germline loops: CDR1 MNHEY, CDR2 SVGAGI. In DNA, the CDR3 is TGTGCCACGATGACAGGGGTATCCTACGAGCAGTACTTC. It encodes CATMTGVSYEQYF.

V gene TRBV6-5 combines with J gene TRBJ1-6; perhaps TRBD1 as D (5 bases). V gave up 3 bases and J gave up 6 bases, with 9 bases separating them. Per germline, CDR1 MNHEY and CDR2 SVGAGI. The CDR3 totals 14 residues. CDR3: CASSYSGFNSPLHF. For the CDR3, the DNA is TGTGCCAGCAGTTATTCAGGGTTTAATTCACCCCTCCACTTT.

With respect to this clone: This sample includes further DNA sequences coding for the same CDR3. This chain connects TRBV29-1 to TRBJ2-2; 10 nucleotides agree with TRBD1. The CDR3 extends over 13 amino acids. Germline lookup yields CDR1 SQVTM and CDR2 ANQGSEA. J was trimmed by 6 bases and V by 6 bases; bases with no gene match: 4. The CDR3, as DNA: TGCAGCGTACTTGGACAGGGGGCCGGGGAGCTGTTTTTT. Encoded protein: CSVLGQGAGELFF.

The gene calls are TRBV6-1 and TRBJ1-2, with 8 bases that match TRBD1. The V and J ends lost 2 bases and 7 bases, in that order; junction bases with no gene match: 6. The CDR3 loop spans 14 amino acids. Germline V gene data show CDR1 as MNHNS and CDR2 as SASEGT. The CDR3 coding sequence is TGTGCCAGCAGTGAAATTCAGGGGGCGGTTGGCTACACCTTC. Translating gives CASSEIQGAVGYTF.

The table lists this clone with a few counts. This chain uses TRBV11-2 with TRBJ1-5; D gene unclear. Trimming took 6 bases from V and 4 from J, leaving 10 bases between them. The length of the CDR3 is 13 residues. Per the germline V gene, CDR1 is SGHAT and CDR2 is FQNNGV. The CDR3 loop reads CASSKERNQPQHF. The CDR3, as DNA: TGTGCCAGCAGTAAGGAGAGGAATCAGCCCCAGCATTTT.

The chain is built from TRBV11-2 and TRBJ1-4, with 7 nucleotides matching TRBD1. This CDR3 is built from 15 residues. Germline CDR1 reads SGHAT; CDR2 reads FQNNGV. Trimming cost V 5 bases and J 4 bases; bases outside gene matches: 7. CDR3 in DNA: TGTGCCAGCAGCACAGGGGTGGGGGGTAATGAAAAACTGTTTTTT. Its protein product is CASSTGVGGNEKLFF.

The table lists this clone with a few counts. This rearrangement joins TRBV29-1 to TRBJ2-7, with 8 bases that match TRBD1. The CDR3 is 13 residues long. Germline CDR1 reads SQVTM; CDR2 reads ANQGSEA. J lost 2 bases, V lost 6 bases, and 6 bases had no gene match. The CDR3 here is CSVWDRSTYEQYF. DNA for the CDR3: TGCAGCGTATGGGACAGGTCGACCTACGAGCAGTACTTC.

The table lists this clone with a count of one. V and J are TRBV11-2 and TRBJ2-3, with 7 bases lining up with TRBD2. The CDR3 spans 16 residues. Germline CDR1 is SGHAT and CDR2 is FQNNGV. V was pared by 3 bases and J by 0 bases, with 6 bases of the junction left unmatched. CDR3 DNA: TGTGCCAGCAGCTTCGGGGCTAGCGGTAGCACAGATACGCAGTATTTT. It codes for CASSFGASGSTDTQYF.

The rearrangement uses TRBV10-2 and TRBJ2-2; D remains unclear. The V gene's germline CDR1 is WSHSY and CDR2 SAAADI. This CDR3 spans 13 amino acids. V shed 2 bases and J shed 5 bases, with 6 bases lying between them. The chain's CDR3 is CASSETLTGELFF. The CDR3 bases are TGCGCCAGCAGTGAGACATTGACCGGGGAGCTGTTTTTT.

The chain is built from TRBV19 and TRBJ2-3; 14 bases match TRBD2. The CDR3 runs to 15 residues. Per the germline V gene, CDR1 is LNHDA and CDR2 is SQIVND (reference sequence). V dropped 4 bases and J dropped 5; count of bases not matched to a gene: 2. This CDR3 reads CASSNGLAGGDTQYF. The CDR3 nucleotides read TGTGCCAGTAGTAATGGACTAGCGGGAGGAGATACGCAGTATTTT.

The chain is built from TRBV9 and TRBJ1-1; D possibly corresponds to TRBD1 (6 bases). The CDR3 consists of 15 residues. Trimming took off 0 bases at V and 0 bases at J, with 9 bases between the two ends. Germline loops: CDR1 SGDLS, CDR2 YYNGEE. As DNA, the CDR3 is TGTGCCAGCAGCGTAGGGAACAGGGTGAACACTGAAGCTTTCTTT. As protein: CASSVGNRVNTEAFF. The full variable domain, in which reference TRBV9 and TRBJ1-1 provide the parts outside the CDR3, is DSGVTQTPKHLITATGQRVTLRCSPRSGDLSVYWYQQSLDQGLQFLIQYYNGEERAKGNILERFSAQQFPDLHSELNLSSLELGDSALYFCASSVGNRVNTEAFFGQGTRLTVV.

This clone was counted once. The V gene is TRBV19, the J gene TRBJ2-5; the match to TRBD1 covers 7 bases. Germline V CDR1 and CDR2: LNHDA, SQIVND (reference sequence). CDR3 size: 13 residues. Losses at the gene ends were 4 bases for V and 2 bases for J; bases not matched to a gene: 1. CDR3 residues: CASSTQGQETQYF. DNA for the CDR3: TGTGCCAGTAGTACACAGGGGCAAGAGACCCAGTACTTC.

The chain couples TRBV19 to TRBJ2-2; 7 positions match TRBD1. CDR1 LNHDA and CDR2 SQIVND come from the germline V gene (reference sequence). V lost 4 bases and J lost 1; bases outside the gene matches: 3. This CDR3 has 15 amino acids. The CDR3, as DNA: TGTGCCAGTAGTACCCCAGGGGGGAACACCGGGGAGCTGTTTTTT. The encoded protein is CASSTPGGNTGELFF.

This clone was observed a single time. The gene calls are TRBV28 and TRBJ1-6; D perhaps matches TRBD1 (6 bases). Per germline, CDR1 MDHEN and CDR2 SYDVKM. The CDR3 loop spans 14 amino acids. V was shortened by 6 bases and J by 5 bases, with 11 bases between the two germline ends. The CDR3 loop is CASSSGQHNSPLHF. CDR3 sequence (DNA): TGTGCCAGCAGCTCGGGACAACATAATTCACCCCTCCACTTT. Supplemented by reference TRBV28 and TRBJ1-6, the full variable domain reads DVKVTQSSRYLVKRTGEKVFLECVQDMDHENMFWYRQDPGLGLRLIYFSYDVKMKEKGDIPEGYSVSREKKERFSLILESASTNQTSMYLCASSSGQHNSPLHFGNGTRLTVT.